This entry lists 31 T cell receptor beta chains sequenced from one sample in a study of blood T cell repertoires in COVID-19. Method: immunoSEQ multiplex PCR; TCRdb's copy keeps in-frame clones and lacks some. The table lists some 150,000 clones, around 88% of them singletons. The sequenced sample was peripheral blood. Source of these receptors: a woman aged 55-69 years with acute or convalescent COVID-19.

The rearrangement uses TRBV28 and TRBJ2-1; D gene unclear. CDR1 and CDR2 (germline): MDHEN, SYDVKM. CDR3 length: 10 residues. V dropped 5 bases and J dropped 8 bases, with 4 bases sitting between them. The CDR3: CASSSDEQFF. CDR3 coding DNA: TGTGCCAGCAGTAGCGATGAGCAGTTCTTC.

The gene calls are TRBV27 and TRBJ2-2, with TRBD2 matching over 8 bases. Trimming took 6 bases from V and 4 from J; bases not matched to a gene: 10. CDR1 MNHEY and CDR2 SMNVEV come from the germline V gene (reference sequence). This CDR3 contains 16 residues. The CDR3 here is CASRLAAGGFTGELFF. In nucleotides, the CDR3 is TGTGCCAGCAGGCTCGCGGCGGGGGGTTTCACCGGGGAGCTGTTTTTT.

The chain joins TRBV30 to TRBJ2-3; 7 bases map to TRBD2. Per the germline V gene, CDR1 is GTSNPN and CDR2 is SVGIG (reference sequence). This CDR3 is 20 amino acids long. The J segment lost 2 bases and the V segment lost 1 base, leaving 21 bases of the junction unmatched. CDR3 sequence: CAWSEFFPLKSGVTTDTQYF. CDR3 in DNA: TGTGCCTGGAGTGAATTCTTTCCTCTGAAGAGCGGGGTTACCACAGATACGCAGTATTTT.

This chain links TRBV9 with TRBJ2-3; 8 bases match TRBD1. Germline trimming cut 0 bases from V and 0 bases from J; bases unmatched to any gene: 12. The CDR3 is 19 residues long. The V gene's germline CDR1 is SGDLS and CDR2 YYNGEE. The CDR3 is CASSVAVVSRGRSTDTQYF. CDR3 in DNA: TGTGCCAGCAGCGTAGCGGTGGTCAGCAGGGGGCGCAGCACAGATACGCAGTATTTT.

This rearrangement joins TRBV9 to TRBJ2-7; 7 nucleotides line up with TRBD2. CDR3 size: 15 residues. Germline values: CDR1 SGDLS, CDR2 YYNGEE. The V and J ends lost 4 bases and 4 bases, in that order; junction bases with no gene match: 11. The DNA for the CDR3 is TGTGCCAGCAGCCGCCGGGTAGCGGGTTCTTACGAGCAGTACTTC. Translation gives CASSRRVAGSYEQYF.

The chain links TRBV6-5 to TRBJ2-7; 9 bases fit TRBD2. This CDR3 has 16 amino acids. Germline loops: CDR1 MNHEY, CDR2 SVGAGI. J was trimmed by 2 bases and V by 0 bases; bases with no gene match: 5. DNA of the CDR3: TGTGCCAGCAGTTACTCGAGCGGGGGGACAACCTACGAGCAGTACTTC. The encoded protein is CASSYSSGGTTYEQYF.

The CDR3 here is CASSLGGSRSYTF. Here the CDR3 DNA reads TGTGCCAGCAGCTTGGGAGGGTCCAGGAGCTACACCTTC. The V call is TRBV7-2, the J call TRBJ1-2; D not certain. V was trimmed by 3 bases and J by 9 bases, leaving 14 bases between them. CDR1 is SGHTA and CDR2 is FQGNSA in the germline V gene. The CDR3 sequence is 13 residues long. Together with reference TRBV7-2 and TRBJ1-2, the CDR3 gives the full variable domain: GAGVSQSPSNKVTEKGKDVELRCDPISGHTALYWYRQSLGQGLEFLIYFQGNSAPDKSGLPSDRFSAERTGGSVSTLTIQRTQQEDSAVYLCASSLGGSRSYTFGSGTRLTVV.

The V gene is TRBV29-1, the J gene TRBJ2-2, with D possibly TRBD1 on 6 matching bases. The CDR3 is 16 residues long. The V gene's germline CDR1 is SQVTM and CDR2 ANQGSEA. V was cut by 0 bases and J by 5 bases, with 16 bases left in between. The CDR3 sequence is CSVEDRRTELTGELFF. CDR3 nucleotides: TGCAGCGTTGAAGATCGGAGGACAGAACTGACCGGGGAGCTGTTTTTT.

The V gene is TRBV5-1, the J gene TRBJ1-2; perhaps TRBD1 as D (5 bases). The CDR3 contains 12 residues. Germline values: CDR1 SGHRS, CDR2 YFSETQ. V was trimmed by 1 base and J by 6 bases, leaving 7 bases between them. For the CDR3, the DNA is TGCGCCAGCAGCTTGTTCAGGGATGGCTACACCTTC. It codes for CASSLFRDGYTF.

V gene TRBV7-8 combines with J gene TRBJ2-7; D is unresolved. The CDR3 totals 16 residues. Germline loops: CDR1 SGHVS, CDR2 FQNEAQ. V lost 5 bases and J 3 bases, leaving 20 bases between the germline ends. CDR3 sequence (DNA): TGTGCCAGCAGCCCGACGAGGTCCTTCGCAAACTACGAGCAGTACTTC. It yields the protein CASSPTRSFANYEQYF.

The V call is TRBV6-2 or TRBV6-3, the J call TRBJ2-7; possibly TRBD2 for D (6 bases). Trimming pared 5 bases from V and 1 base from J, leaving 18 bases between. This CDR3 has 16 residues. The germline V gene encodes CDR1 MNHEY and CDR2 SVGEGT. The CDR3 DNA reads as TGTGCCAGCAGTAAAATCGGCGCGGGGTCTTCCTACGAGCAGTACTTC. Amino acid sequence: CASSKIGAGSSYEQYF.

The chain has TRBV9 and TRBJ2-3; TRBD1 matches at 9 bases. Germline V gene sequence: CDR1 SGDLS, CDR2 YYNGEE. The CDR3 has 15 residues. V trimming: 2 bases; J trimming: 4 bases; junction bases outside the gene matches: 5. CDR3 sequence reads: CASSVTGGIADTQYF. As DNA, the CDR3 is TGTGCCAGCAGCGTGACAGGGGGTATTGCAGATACGCAGTATTTT.

This clone was seen a handful of times. The CDR3 DNA follows: TGTGCCAGCAGTTACTCAGCGTCTTTCTCTGGAAACACCATATATTTT. It codes for CASSYSASFSGNTIYF. The J gene is TRBJ1-3, the V gene TRBV6-2 or TRBV6-3; D gene ambiguous. The CDR3 has 16 residues. Germline lookup yields CDR1 MNHEY and CDR2 SVGEGT. Trimming removed 0 bases from V and 0 bases from J, with 9 bases in between.

This clone was recorded once. This chain connects TRBV20-1 to TRBJ2-1, with D possibly being TRBD2 (6 bases). Trimming cost V 4 bases and J 0 bases, with 13 bases left between them. Per germline, CDR1 DFQATT and CDR2 SNEGSKA (reference sequence). This CDR3 contains 15 residues. CDR3: CSANDLGGSYNEQFF. Here the CDR3 DNA reads TGCAGTGCTAATGACCTCGGGGGCTCCTACAATGAGCAGTTCTTC.

This clone occurred a few times. The genes are TRBV6-4 and TRBJ1-2; D is perhaps TRBD1 (5 bases). The germline V gene encodes CDR1 MRHNA and CDR2 SNTAGT. This CDR3 contains 13 residues. The ends were cut back, 5 bases at V and 4 bases at J, with 11 bases in the middle. The CDR3 region is CASSQGGGYGYTF. The CDR3 DNA is TGTGCCAGCAGTCAGGGAGGCGGCTATGGCTACACCTTC.

The chain has TRBV6-4 and TRBJ1-5, with D uncertain. This CDR3 is built from 13 residues. Trimming shortened V by 8 bases and J by 0 bases, and 8 bases separated the two germline ends. CDR1 is MRHNA, CDR2 SNTAGT, per germline. DNA of the CDR3: TGTGCCAGCGGCCGTTATAGCAATCAGCCCCAGCATTTT. This codes for CASGRYSNQPQHF.

J is TRBJ1-1 and V is TRBV7-8; D unclear. CDR1 and CDR2 (germline): SGHVS, FQNEAQ. V gave up 3 bases and J gave up 5 bases, with 19 bases separating them. This CDR3 spans 16 amino acids. CDR3 DNA: TGTGCCAGCAGCTTTCGGGATTCCCCCCGAGGGACTGAAGCTTTCTTT. Amino acids: CASSFRDSPRGTEAFF.

V usage is TRBV6-2 or TRBV6-3 and J usage is TRBJ1-2; D is unresolved. Germline assignment: CDR1 MNHEY and CDR2 SVGEGT. This CDR3 spans 16 amino acids. Trimming shortened V by 0 bases and J by 4 bases, and 15 bases separated the two germline ends. For the CDR3, the DNA is TGTGCCAGCAGTTACTCACCCGAGGACTATTTCTATGGCTACACCTTC. Protein product: CASSYSPEDYFYGYTF.

J is TRBJ1-1 and V is TRBV28; D gene ambiguous. Trimming cost V 2 bases and J 1 base, with 11 bases left between them. The CDR3 totals 15 residues. Germline V CDR1 and CDR2: MDHEN, SYDVKM. CDR3 coding DNA: TGTGCCAGCAGTTTACCTGGACTCGCGAACACTGAAGCTTTCTTT. Protein sequence: CASSLPGLANTEAFF.

The genes are TRBV6-2 or TRBV6-3 and TRBJ2-7; 8 bases are a match to TRBD2. This CDR3 is 17 amino acids long. The V segment lost 2 bases and the J segment 2 bases; nucleotides outside the gene matches: 11. Per germline, CDR1 MNHEY and CDR2 SVGEGT. CDR3 sequence (DNA): TGTGCCAGCAGTTACGGCGGTCCAGCGGGGGCAACCTACGAGCAGTACTTC. Protein sequence: CASSYGGPAGATYEQYF.

The chain couples TRBV7-8 to TRBJ2-1; a weak D match, TRBD1 (5 bases). Germline CDR1 SGHVS, CDR2 FQNEAQ. This CDR3 has 15 residues. V was pared by 5 bases and J by 7 bases, with 18 bases between. The CDR3 region is CASSAGQGVNNEQFF. CDR3 nucleotide sequence: TGTGCCAGCAGCGCTGGACAAGGGGTAAATAATGAGCAGTTCTTC.

The V gene is TRBV21-1, the J gene TRBJ1-5; the D segment call TRBD1 is taken from the table without a DNA check. TRBV21-1 constitutes a pseudogene. The CDR3 spans 14 residues. CDR3 sequence: CASSNGSGNQPQHF. In DNA, the CDR3 is TGTGCCAGCAGCAATGGGTCAGGGAATCAGCCCCAGCATTTT.

This sequence joins TRBV4-2 and TRBJ1-1; tentative D call: TRBD1 (6 bases). The CDR3 spans 14 residues. Germline V CDR1 and CDR2: LGHNA, YNFKEQ. Trimming removed 4 bases at V and 1 base at J, with 10 bases between. CDR3 sequence: CASSLETGNTEAFF. CDR3 DNA: TGTGCCAGCAGCCTAGAGACAGGGAACACTGAAGCTTTCTTT.

This chain links TRBV7-2 with TRBJ1-2; TRBD1 aligns across 9 bases. Looked up from germline, CDR1 is SGHTA and CDR2 is FQGNSA. V lost 5 bases, J lost 4 bases, and 8 bases stayed unmatched. This CDR3 has 15 amino acids. CDR3 sequence reads: CASSIPQGAGYGYTF. CDR3 in DNA: TGTGCCAGCAGCATACCACAGGGGGCAGGCTATGGCTACACCTTC.

This chain joins TRBV6-5 and TRBJ2-7, with D perhaps TRBD2 (6 bases). Germline-derived CDR1 and CDR2 are MNHEY and SVGAGI. The V and J ends lost 2 bases and 0 bases respectively, with 11 bases between them. The CDR3 totals 15 residues. The CDR3: CASSYGGSASYEQYF. CDR3 DNA sequence: TGTGCCAGCAGTTACGGGGGGTCCGCCTCCTACGAGCAGTACTTC.

The rearrangement uses TRBV6-6 and TRBJ1-4; a possible D gene is TRBD1 (6 bases). Trimming cost V 0 bases and J 4 bases, with 9 bases left between them. Germline CDR1 and CDR2: MNHNY and SVGAGI (reference sequence). The CDR3 spans 15 residues. In DNA, the CDR3 is TGTGCCAGCAGTTACTCAGGACAGATTAATGAAAAACTGTTTTTT. It codes for CASSYSGQINEKLFF.

In nucleotides, the CDR3 is TGTGCCAGCAGCCTCGGACAGGAGGAGACCCAGTACTTC. This gives the protein CASSLGQEETQYF. V and J are TRBV13 and TRBJ2-5; 7 nucleotides line up with TRBD1. V shed 5 bases, J shed 5 bases, and the junction held 5 bases outside the gene matches. This CDR3 spans 13 amino acids. The germline V gene encodes CDR1 PRHDT and CDR2 FYEKMQ (reference sequence).

This clone was picked up one time. The chain links TRBV7-6 to TRBJ2-2; 9 bases line up with TRBD1. Trimming took 5 bases from V and 4 from J; bases not matched to a gene: 8. Germline lookup yields CDR1 SGHVS and CDR2 FNYEAQ. This CDR3 contains 16 residues. The CDR3 DNA reads TGTGCCAGCAGCGCCCGACAGGGGGTCGGCACCGGGGAGCTGTTTTTT. As protein: CASSARQGVGTGELFF.

The chain joins TRBV27 to TRBJ1-6; maybe TRBD1 (5 bases). The germline V gene encodes CDR1 MNHEY and CDR2 SMNVEV (reference sequence). V was clipped by 2 bases and J by 0 bases, with 8 bases between them. The CDR3 is 16 amino acids. The CDR3, as DNA: TGTGCCAGCAGTTTAACAGACAGCTCCTATAATTCACCCCTCCACTTT. Translating gives CASSLTDSSYNSPLHF.

This chain connects TRBV5-1 to TRBJ1-4; 7 bases are shared with TRBD1. The germline CDR1 and CDR2 sequences are SGHRS and YFSETQ. V trimming: 4 bases; J trimming: 8 bases; junction bases outside the gene matches: 8. This CDR3 region has 14 residues. This CDR3 is CASSLGQVGEKLFF. The CDR3 DNA is TGCGCCAGCAGCCTTGGACAGGTGGGCGAAAAACTGTTTTTT.

To note about this clone: An end of the junction differs from the germline gene, which may be a read error. The rearrangement joins TRBV12-3 or TRBV12-4 to TRBJ1-1; 7 nucleotides agree with TRBD1. The CDR3 covers 12 residues. The CDR3 DNA is TGTGCCAGCAGTTTAGCCCCCACGGGACAGAGTTTT. Translated, it gives CASSLAPTGQSF.